This entry describes one T cell receptor (beta chain). Per the original methods: Scientists estimated how many nucleated cells there were by amplifying reference gene primers. Using immunoSEQ multiplex PCR, the repertoire was profiled, and TCRdb retains in-frame clones only, with some absent. V, J and clone size are those of that table, while D and trimming were read from the DNA. The data hold 95,000 to 110,000 clones, with roughly 83% observed a single time. This sample was taken from a study of blood T cell repertoires in COVID-19. Overall study context: The origin of the acute and convalescent COVID-19 samples was the United States, Italy and Spain. Sample material is recorded as cDNA or gDNA derived from T cells, B-cell-depleted T cells, or PBMCs.

The V gene lost 3 bases and the J gene lost 3 bases, with 12 bases spanning the gap. The CDR3 consists of 15 residues. Germline V gene data show CDR1 as ENHRY and CDR2 as SYGVKD. The source is a human donor in a cohort sampled during active COVID-19. The sequenced sample was peripheral blood. The genes are TRBV10-3 and TRBJ2-4; tentative D call: TRBD1 (5 bases). The CDR3 reads CAISDISRDKNIQYF. As DNA, the CDR3 is TGTGCCATCAGTGATATTTCCAGGGACAAAAACATTCAGTACTTC.